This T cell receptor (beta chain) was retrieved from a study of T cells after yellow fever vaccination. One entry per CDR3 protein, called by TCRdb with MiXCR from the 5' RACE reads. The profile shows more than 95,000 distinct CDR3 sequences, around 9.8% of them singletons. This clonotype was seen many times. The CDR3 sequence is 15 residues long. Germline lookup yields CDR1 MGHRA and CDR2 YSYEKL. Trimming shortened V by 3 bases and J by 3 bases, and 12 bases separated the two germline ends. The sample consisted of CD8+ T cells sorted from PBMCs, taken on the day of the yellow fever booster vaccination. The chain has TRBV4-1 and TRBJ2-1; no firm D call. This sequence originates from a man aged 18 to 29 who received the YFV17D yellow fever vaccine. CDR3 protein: CASSHPDEIYNEQFF. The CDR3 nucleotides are TGCGCCAGCAGCCACCCGGACGAGATCTACAATGAGCAGTTCTTC.